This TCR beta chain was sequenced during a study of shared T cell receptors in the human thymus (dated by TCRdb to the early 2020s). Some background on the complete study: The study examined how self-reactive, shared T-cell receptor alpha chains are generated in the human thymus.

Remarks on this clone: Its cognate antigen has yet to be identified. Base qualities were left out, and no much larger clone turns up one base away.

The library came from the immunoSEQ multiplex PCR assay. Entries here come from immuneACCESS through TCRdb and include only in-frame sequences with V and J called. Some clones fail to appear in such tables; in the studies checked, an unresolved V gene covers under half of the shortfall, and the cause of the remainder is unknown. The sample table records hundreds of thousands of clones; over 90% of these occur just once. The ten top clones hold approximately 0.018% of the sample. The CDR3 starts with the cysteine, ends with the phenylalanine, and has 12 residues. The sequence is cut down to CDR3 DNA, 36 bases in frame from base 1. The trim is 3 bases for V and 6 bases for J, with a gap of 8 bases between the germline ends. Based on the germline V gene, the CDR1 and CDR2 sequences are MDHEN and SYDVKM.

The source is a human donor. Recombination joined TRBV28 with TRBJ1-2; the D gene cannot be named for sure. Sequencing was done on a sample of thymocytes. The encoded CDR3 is CASSFPPHGYTF. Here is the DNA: TGTGCCAGCAGTTTTCCCCCCCATGGCTACACCTTC.